These 8 T cell receptor beta chains originate from one sample sequenced in a study of blood T cells in healthy people across ages. For the second PCR, which ran for about 7 to 11 cycles, a sample-barcoded 5' primer and a J-beta primer mix were used. TCRdb reprocessed the 5' RACE reads via MiXCR and lists one record per CDR3 protein. The sample has 700,000 to 800,000 distinct CDR3 sequences, about 42% seen once. Source material: blood. These receptors came from a woman in her sixties or seventies in good health.

The V gene is TRBV9, the J gene TRBJ2-5, with D maybe TRBD1 (5 bases). V lost 4 bases and J 2 bases, leaving 15 bases between the germline ends. CDR3 length equals 15 residues. From germline, CDR1 is SGDLS and CDR2 YYNGEE. CDR3 coding DNA: TGTGCCAGCAGCACCACCCTAGGGGCGCAAGAGACCCAGTACTTC. As protein: CASSTTLGAQETQYF.

A few counts support this clonotype. This chain joins TRBV4-1 and TRBJ2-3; perhaps TRBD2 as D (7 bases). This CDR3 contains 18 residues. V gave up 3 bases and J gave up 6 bases, with 25 bases separating them. Germline assignment: CDR1 MGHRA and CDR2 YSYEKL. In DNA, the CDR3 is TGCGCCAGCAGCCAGGGGGGGCCTTTTAGAAGGGGAATCGATACGCAGTATTTT. This gives the protein CASSQGGPFRRGIDTQYF.

The chain uses TRBV7-2 and TRBJ1-4; D might be TRBD1 (5 bases). Germline V gives CDR1 SGHTA, CDR2 FQGNSA. CDR3 length equals 15 residues. The V gene lost 5 bases and the J gene lost 4 bases, with 14 bases spanning the gap. CDR3 in amino acids: CASSPMGGINEKLFF. The CDR3 DNA follows: TGTGCCAGCAGCCCAATGGGGGGGATTAATGAAAAACTGTTTTTT.

Comments on this clonotype: The junction shows a germline mismatch at one end, possibly a read error. The rearrangement joins TRBV6-1 to TRBJ1-6; D is possibly TRBD1 (5 bases). The CDR3 loop spans 16 amino acids. CDR1 MNHNS and CDR2 SASEGT come from the germline V gene. The CDR3 here is CASRLDKSSYSSPLHF. DNA for the CDR3: TGTGCCAGCAGGTTGGACAAAAGCTCCTATAGTTCACCCCTCCACTTT.

V is TRBV5-1 and J is TRBJ1-5; D might be TRBD1 (5 bases). Germline-derived CDR1 and CDR2 are SGHRS and YFSETQ. CDR3 length equals 16 residues. V lost 2 bases and J lost 7, with 19 bases in between. CDR3 DNA: TGCGCCAGCAGCTTCGAGGGTCGGGGAGAGGGGCAGCCCCAGCATTTT. Translated: CASSFEGRGEGQPQHF.

There are a few counts of this clonotype. The CDR3 region is CASSFTTGDNEQFF. In DNA, the CDR3 is TGTGCCAGCAGTTTCACGACAGGGGACAATGAGCAGTTCTTC. The chain links TRBV6-5 to TRBJ2-1, with 8 bases lining up with TRBD1. Germline CDR1 and CDR2: MNHEY and SVGAGI. CDR3 length: 14 amino acids. V shed 4 bases and J 5 bases; nucleotides not matched to a gene: 4.

There are many counts of this clonotype. This chain uses TRBV15 with TRBJ2-5; 11 bases map to TRBD2. CDR3 length equals 17 residues. Per the germline V gene, CDR1 is LNHNV and CDR2 is YYDKDF (reference sequence). J was trimmed by 3 bases and V by 5 bases; bases with no gene match: 11. In DNA form, the CDR3 reads TGTGCCACCAGCGGATCTAAACTAGCGGGGGAGGAAGAGACCCAGTACTTC. It specifies CATSGSKLAGEEETQYF.

This clonotype was detected only a few times. The chain carries TRBV10-1 and TRBJ2-4; 10 bases agree with TRBD2. The trim removed 8 bases at V and 5 bases at J, leaving 15 bases unmatched. The CDR3 runs to 17 residues. Germline V gene data show CDR1 as WNHNN and CDR2 as SYGVQD (reference sequence). The CDR3 protein is CASLPTSGLPSENIQYF. The CDR3 bases are TGCGCCAGCTTACCGACTAGCGGGTTACCTAGCGAAAACATTCAGTACTTC.